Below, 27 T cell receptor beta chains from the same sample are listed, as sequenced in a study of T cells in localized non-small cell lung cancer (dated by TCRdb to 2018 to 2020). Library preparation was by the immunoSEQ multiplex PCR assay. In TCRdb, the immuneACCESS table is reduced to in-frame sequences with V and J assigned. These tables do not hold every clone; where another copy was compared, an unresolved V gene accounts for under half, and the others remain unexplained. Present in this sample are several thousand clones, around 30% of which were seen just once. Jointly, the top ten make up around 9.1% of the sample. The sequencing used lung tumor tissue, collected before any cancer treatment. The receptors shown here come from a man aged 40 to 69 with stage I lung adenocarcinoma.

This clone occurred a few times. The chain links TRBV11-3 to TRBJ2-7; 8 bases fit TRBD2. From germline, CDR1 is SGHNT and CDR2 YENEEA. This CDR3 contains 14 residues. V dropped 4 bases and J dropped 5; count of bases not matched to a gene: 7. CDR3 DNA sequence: TGTGCCAGCAGCTCAACCGGGACTAGTGACGAGCAGTACTTC. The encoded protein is CASSSTGTSDEQYF. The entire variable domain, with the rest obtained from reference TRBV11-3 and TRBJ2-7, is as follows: EAGVVQSPRYKIIEKKQPVAFWCNPISGHNTLYWYLQNLGQGPELLIRYENEEAVDDSQLPKDRFSAERLKGVDSTLKIQPAELGDSAVYLCASSSTGTSDEQYFGPGTRLTVT.

The CDR3 bases are TGTGCCAGCAGTGAAGCGGGAGGTTCTAGCACAGATACGCAGTATTTT. Translated, it gives CASSEAGGSSTDTQYF. The chain carries TRBV6-7 and TRBJ2-3; 9 bases align to TRBD2. TRBV6-7 is an ORF for which the function is uncertain. This CDR3 has 16 amino acids. The trim removed 5 bases at V and 0 bases at J, leaving 6 bases unmatched.

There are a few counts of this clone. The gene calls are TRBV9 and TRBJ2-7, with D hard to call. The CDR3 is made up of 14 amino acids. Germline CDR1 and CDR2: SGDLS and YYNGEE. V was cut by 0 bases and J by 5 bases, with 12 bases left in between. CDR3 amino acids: CASSVGTFRDEQYF. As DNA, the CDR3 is TGTGCCAGCAGCGTAGGAACTTTCCGTGACGAGCAGTACTTC.

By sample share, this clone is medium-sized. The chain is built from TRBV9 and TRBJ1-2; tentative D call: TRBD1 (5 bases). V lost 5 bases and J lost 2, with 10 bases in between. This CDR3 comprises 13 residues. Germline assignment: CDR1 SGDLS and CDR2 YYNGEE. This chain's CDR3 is CASSERQNYGYTF. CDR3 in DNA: TGTGCCAGCAGTGAGCGACAGAACTATGGCTACACCTTC.

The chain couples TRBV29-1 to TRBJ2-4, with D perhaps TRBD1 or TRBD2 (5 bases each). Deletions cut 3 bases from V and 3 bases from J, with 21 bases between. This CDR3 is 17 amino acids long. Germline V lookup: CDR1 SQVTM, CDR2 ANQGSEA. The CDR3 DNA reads TGCAGCGTTGATCCCGATCGGTGGGGGTTCGTCAAAAACATTCAGTACTTC. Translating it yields CSVDPDRWGFVKNIQYF.

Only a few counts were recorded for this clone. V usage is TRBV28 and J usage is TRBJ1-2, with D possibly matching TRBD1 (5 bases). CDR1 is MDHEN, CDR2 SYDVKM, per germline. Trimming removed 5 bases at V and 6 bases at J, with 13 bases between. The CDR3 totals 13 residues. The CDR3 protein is CASSLPQGDGYTF. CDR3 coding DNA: TGTGCCAGCAGTCTGCCCCAGGGTGATGGCTACACCTTC.

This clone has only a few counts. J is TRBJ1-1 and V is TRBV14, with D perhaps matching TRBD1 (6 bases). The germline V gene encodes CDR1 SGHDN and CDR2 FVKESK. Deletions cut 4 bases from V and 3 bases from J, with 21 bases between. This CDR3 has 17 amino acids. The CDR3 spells CASSPGESALADTEAFF. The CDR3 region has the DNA TGTGCCAGCAGCCCAGGGGAGAGTGCATTAGCGGACACTGAAGCTTTCTTT.

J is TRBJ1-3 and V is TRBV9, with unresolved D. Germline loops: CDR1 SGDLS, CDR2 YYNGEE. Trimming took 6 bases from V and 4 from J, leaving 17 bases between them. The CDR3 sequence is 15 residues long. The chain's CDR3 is CASTKNLDGGNTIYF. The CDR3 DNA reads TGTGCCAGCACCAAAAACCTGGACGGAGGAAACACCATATATTTT. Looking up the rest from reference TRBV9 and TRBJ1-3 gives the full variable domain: DSGVTQTPKHLITATGQRVTLRCSPRSGDLSVYWYQQSLDQGLQFLIQYYNGEERAKGNILERFSAQQFPDLHSELNLSSLELGDSALYFCASTKNLDGGNTIYFGEGSWLTVV.

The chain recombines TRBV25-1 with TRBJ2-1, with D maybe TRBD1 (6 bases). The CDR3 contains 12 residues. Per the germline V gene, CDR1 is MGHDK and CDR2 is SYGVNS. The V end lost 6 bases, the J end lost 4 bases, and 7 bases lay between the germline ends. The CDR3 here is CASRTGYNEQFF. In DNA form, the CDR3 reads TGTGCCAGCAGAACAGGGTACAATGAGCAGTTCTTC.

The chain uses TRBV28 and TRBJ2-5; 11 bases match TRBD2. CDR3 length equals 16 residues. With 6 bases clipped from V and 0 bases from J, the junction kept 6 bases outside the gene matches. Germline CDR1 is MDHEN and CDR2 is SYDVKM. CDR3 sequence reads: CASRASGGTYQETQYF. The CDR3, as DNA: TGTGCCAGCAGGGCTAGCGGGGGGACGTACCAAGAGACCCAGTACTTC.

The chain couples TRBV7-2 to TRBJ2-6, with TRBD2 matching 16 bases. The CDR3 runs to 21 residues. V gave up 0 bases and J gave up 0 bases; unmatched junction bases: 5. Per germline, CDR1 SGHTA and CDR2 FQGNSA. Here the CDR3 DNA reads TGTGCCAGCAGCTTAGCGATGGGACTAGCGGGAGGGAGCTCTGGGGCCAACGTCCTGACTTTC. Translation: CASSLAMGLAGGSSGANVLTF. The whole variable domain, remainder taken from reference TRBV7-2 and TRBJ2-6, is GAGVSQSPSNKVTEKGKDVELRCDPISGHTALYWYRQSLGQGLEFLIYFQGNSAPDKSGLPSDRFSAERTGGSVSTLTIQRTQQEDSAVYLCASSLAMGLAGGSSGANVLTFGAGSRLTVL.

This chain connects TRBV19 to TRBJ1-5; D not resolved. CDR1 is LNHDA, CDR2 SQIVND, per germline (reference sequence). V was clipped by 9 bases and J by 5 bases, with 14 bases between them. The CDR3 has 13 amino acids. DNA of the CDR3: TGTGCCAGCACAGAACACCGGGATCAGCCCCAGCATTTT. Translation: CASTEHRDQPQHF.

The CDR3 loop reads CASPYLGQSLYSNQPQHF. The CDR3 bases are TGCGCCAGCCCTTACCTGGGTCAAAGCCTCTATAGCAATCAGCCCCAGCATTTT. The chain links TRBV10-2 to TRBJ1-5, with no clear D. The CDR3 is 18 residues long. CDR1 is WSHSY and CDR2 is SAAADI in the germline V gene. Deletions cut 8 bases from V and 0 bases from J, with 23 bases between.

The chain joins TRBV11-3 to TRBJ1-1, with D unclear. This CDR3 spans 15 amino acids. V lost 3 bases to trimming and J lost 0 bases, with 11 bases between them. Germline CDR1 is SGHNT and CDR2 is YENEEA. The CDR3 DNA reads TGTGCCAGCAGCTTGGTAACGGGAATGAACACTGAAGCTTTCTTT. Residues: CASSLVTGMNTEAFF.

The CDR3 DNA is TGTGCCAGTAGCGCTCCGACAGGACCTCAGCCCCAGCATTTT. It specifies CASSAPTGPQPQHF. This chain joins TRBV19 and TRBJ1-5; D possibly corresponds to TRBD1 (6 bases). The CDR3 sequence is 14 residues long. Germline loops: CDR1 LNHDA, CDR2 SQIVND (reference sequence). Trimming took off 6 bases at V and 6 bases at J, with 15 bases between the two ends. The variable domain in full, with the rest retrieved from reference TRBV19 and TRBJ1-5, is DGGITQSPKYLFRKEGQNVTLSCEQNLNHDAMYWYRQDPGQGLRLIYYSQIVNDFQKGDIAEGYSVSREKKESFPLTVTSAQKNPTAFYLCASSAPTGPQPQHFGDGTRLSIL.

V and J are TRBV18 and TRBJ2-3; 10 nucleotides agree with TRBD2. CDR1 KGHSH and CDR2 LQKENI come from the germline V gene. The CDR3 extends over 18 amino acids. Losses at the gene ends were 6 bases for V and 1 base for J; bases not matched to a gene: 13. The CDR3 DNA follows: TGTGCCAGCTCCCATTCAGAGACTAGCGGGCCACGCACAGATACGCAGTATTTT. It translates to CASSHSETSGPRTDTQYF.

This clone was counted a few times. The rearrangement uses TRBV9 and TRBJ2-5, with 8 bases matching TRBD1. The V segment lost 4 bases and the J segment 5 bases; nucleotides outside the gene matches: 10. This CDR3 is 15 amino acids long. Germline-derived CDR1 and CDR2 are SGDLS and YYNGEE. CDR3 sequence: CASSRLQGEEETQYF. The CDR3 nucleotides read TGTGCCAGCAGCAGATTACAGGGGGAAGAGGAGACCCAGTACTTC.

In nucleotides, the CDR3 is TGCGCCAGCAGCCCGGGACACGGAGGGAGCTATGGCTACACCTTC. This gives the protein CASSPGHGGSYGYTF. The chain recombines TRBV5-1 with TRBJ1-2, with D possibly being TRBD1 (6 bases). Looked up from germline, CDR1 is SGHRS and CDR2 is YFSETQ. This CDR3 has 15 residues. Trimming left V 4 bases short and J 4 bases short, with 17 bases between.

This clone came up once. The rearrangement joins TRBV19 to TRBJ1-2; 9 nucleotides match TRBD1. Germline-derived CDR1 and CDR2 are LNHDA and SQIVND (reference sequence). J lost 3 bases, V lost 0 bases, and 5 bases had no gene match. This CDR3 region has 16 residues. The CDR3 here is CASSIDLRDRDYGYTF. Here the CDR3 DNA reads TGTGCCAGTAGTATAGATCTTCGGGACAGGGACTATGGCTACACCTTC.

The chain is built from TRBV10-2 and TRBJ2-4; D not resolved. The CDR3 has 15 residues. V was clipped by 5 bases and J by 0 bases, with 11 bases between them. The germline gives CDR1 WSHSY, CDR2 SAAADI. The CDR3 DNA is TGCGCCAGCAGTTCACAGACAACAGCCAAAAACATTCAGTACTTC. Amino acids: CASSSQTTAKNIQYF.

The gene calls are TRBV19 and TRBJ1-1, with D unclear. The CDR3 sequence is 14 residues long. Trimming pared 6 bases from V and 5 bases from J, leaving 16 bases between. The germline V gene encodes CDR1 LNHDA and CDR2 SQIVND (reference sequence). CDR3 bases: TGTGCCAGTAGCCCCCCTATGGTCGGAACTGAAGCTTTCTTT. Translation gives CASSPPMVGTEAFF.

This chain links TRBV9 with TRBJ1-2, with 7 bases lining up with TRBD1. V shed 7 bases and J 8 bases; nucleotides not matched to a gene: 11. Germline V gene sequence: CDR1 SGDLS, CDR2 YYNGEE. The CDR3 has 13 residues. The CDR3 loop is CASGATGEEGYTF. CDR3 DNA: TGTGCCAGCGGGGCCACAGGGGAGGAGGGCTACACCTTC.

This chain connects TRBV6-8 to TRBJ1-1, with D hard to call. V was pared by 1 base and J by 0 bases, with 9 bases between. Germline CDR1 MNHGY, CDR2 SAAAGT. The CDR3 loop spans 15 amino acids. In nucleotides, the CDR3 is TGTGCCAGCAGTTACTTCAGCGGCCTGAACACTGAAGCTTTCTTT. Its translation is CASSYFSGLNTEAFF.

In nucleotides, the CDR3 is TGTGCCAGCAGCCCCCAGCATAGCAATCAGCCCCAGCATTTT. Translation gives CASSPQHSNQPQHF. The chain joins TRBV11-3 to TRBJ1-5; no definite D call. The V end was cut by 5 bases, the J end by 0 bases, with 8 bases between. Germline lookup yields CDR1 SGHNT and CDR2 YENEEA. The CDR3 consists of 14 residues.

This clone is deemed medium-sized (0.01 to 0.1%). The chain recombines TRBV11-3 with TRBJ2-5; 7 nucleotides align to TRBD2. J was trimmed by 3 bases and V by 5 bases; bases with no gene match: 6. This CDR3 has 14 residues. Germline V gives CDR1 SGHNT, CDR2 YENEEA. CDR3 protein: CASSASSGEETQYF. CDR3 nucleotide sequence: TGTGCCAGCAGCGCCTCTAGCGGTGAAGAGACCCAGTACTTC.

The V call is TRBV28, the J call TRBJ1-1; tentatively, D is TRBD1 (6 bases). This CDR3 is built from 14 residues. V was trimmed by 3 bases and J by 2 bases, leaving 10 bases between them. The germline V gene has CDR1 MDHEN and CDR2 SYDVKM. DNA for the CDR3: TGTGCCAGCAGTTTTAAGGGGGGTAACACTGAAGCTTTCTTT. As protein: CASSFKGGNTEAFF.

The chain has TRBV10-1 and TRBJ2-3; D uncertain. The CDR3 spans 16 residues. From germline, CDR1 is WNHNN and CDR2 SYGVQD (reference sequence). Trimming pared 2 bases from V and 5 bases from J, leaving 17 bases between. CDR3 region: CASSEVGSSRLDTQYF. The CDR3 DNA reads TGCGCCAGCAGTGAGGTGGGCTCAAGCAGGTTAGATACGCAGTATTTT.